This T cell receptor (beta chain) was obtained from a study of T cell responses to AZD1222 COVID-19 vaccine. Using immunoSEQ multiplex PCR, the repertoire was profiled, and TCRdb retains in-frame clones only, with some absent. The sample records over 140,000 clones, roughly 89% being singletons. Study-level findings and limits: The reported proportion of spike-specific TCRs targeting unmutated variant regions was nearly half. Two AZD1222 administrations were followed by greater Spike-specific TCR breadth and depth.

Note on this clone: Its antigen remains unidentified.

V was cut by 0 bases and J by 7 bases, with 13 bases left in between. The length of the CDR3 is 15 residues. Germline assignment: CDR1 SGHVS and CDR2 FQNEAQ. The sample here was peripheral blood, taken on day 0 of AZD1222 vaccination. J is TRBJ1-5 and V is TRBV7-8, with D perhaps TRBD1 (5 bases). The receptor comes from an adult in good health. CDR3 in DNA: TGTGCCAGCAGCTTAGCATCAGGGTGGGGACAGCCCCAGCATTTT. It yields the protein CASSLASGWGQPQHF.